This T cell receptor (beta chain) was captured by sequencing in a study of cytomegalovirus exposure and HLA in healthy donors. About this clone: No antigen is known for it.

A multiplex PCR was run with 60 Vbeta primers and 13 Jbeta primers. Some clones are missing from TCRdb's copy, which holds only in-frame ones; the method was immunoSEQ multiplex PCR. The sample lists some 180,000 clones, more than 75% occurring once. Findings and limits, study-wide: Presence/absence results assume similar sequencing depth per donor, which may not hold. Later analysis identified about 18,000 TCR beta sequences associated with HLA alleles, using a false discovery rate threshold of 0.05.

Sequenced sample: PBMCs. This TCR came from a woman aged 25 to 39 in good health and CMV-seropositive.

The CDR3 here is CASSLGQDQPQHF. The CDR3 DNA reads as TGCGCCAGCAGCCTAGGACAGGATCAGCCCCAGCATTTT. The chain combines TRBV4-1 with TRBJ1-5, with 7 bases lining up with TRBD1. V lost 4 bases and J lost 5; bases outside the gene matches: 2. This CDR3 comprises 13 residues. Germline CDR1 MGHRA, CDR2 YSYEKL.